One sample yielded the 20 T cell receptor beta chains listed below, sequenced in a study of blood T cell repertoires in COVID-19. Produced via immunoSEQ multiplex PCR; TCRdb's table is partial and in-frame only. The sample yields a few hundred thousand clones, around 86% seen once. What was sequenced was peripheral blood. Source of these receptors: a young man who had recovered from COVID-19.

The rearrangement links TRBV18 to TRBJ2-1; TRBD2 might be the D (6 bases). V was clipped by 6 bases and J by 7 bases, with 19 bases between them. The CDR3 consists of 15 residues. Germline CDR1 is KGHSH and CDR2 is LQKENI. The CDR3 nucleotides read TGTGCCAGCTCGCTCCGGGACTCTGTGAGGAATGAGCAGTTCTTC. It codes for CASSLRDSVRNEQFF. Complete variable domain (other parts from reference TRBV18 and TRBJ2-1): NAGVMQNPRHLVRRRGQEARLRCSPMKGHSHVYWYRQLPEEGLKFMVYLQKENIIDESGMPKERFSAEFPKEGPSILRIQQVVRGDSAAYFCASSLRDSVRNEQFFGPGTRLTVL.

CDR3 region: CASSTGGGFNEQYF. The CDR3 DNA follows: TGTGCCAGCAGCACGGGGGGAGGGTTTAACGAGCAGTACTTC. This chain links TRBV9 with TRBJ2-7, with 7 bases matching TRBD2. Germline V gene data show CDR1 as SGDLS and CDR2 as YYNGEE. The CDR3 consists of 14 residues. The V gene end was trimmed by 4 bases and the J gene end by 5 bases; junction bases not matched to a gene: 9.

The gene calls are TRBV6-5 and TRBJ2-6, with no clear D. Trimming cost V 8 bases and J 4 bases, with 15 bases left between them. CDR1 is MNHEY, CDR2 SVGAGI, per germline. This CDR3 comprises 15 residues. Here the CDR3 reads CASAELLAGANVLTF. CDR3 nucleotide sequence: TGTGCCAGCGCTGAATTGCTTGCGGGGGCCAACGTCCTGACTTTC.

The V gene is TRBV29-1, the J gene TRBJ1-4, with 8 bases aligning to TRBD1. The V gene's germline CDR1 is SQVTM and CDR2 ANQGSEA. The CDR3 has 16 amino acids. V shed 4 bases and J 8 bases; nucleotides not matched to a gene: 15. CDR3 coding DNA: TGCAGCGTTGCCGGACAGGGCAGGAGTCGGGGCGAAAAACTGTTTTTT. The encoded protein is CSVAGQGRSRGEKLFF.

The chain is built from TRBV7-2 and TRBJ1-1, with D tentatively TRBD1 (6 bases). Trimming pared 2 bases from V and 4 bases from J, leaving 14 bases between. Per germline, CDR1 SGHTA and CDR2 FQGNSA. CDR3 size: 15 residues. CDR3 amino acids: CASSLSLGDITEAFF. The CDR3 region has the DNA TGTGCCAGCAGCTTAAGCCTAGGGGACATCACTGAAGCTTTCTTT.

The V and J genes are TRBV9 and TRBJ1-4; 8 positions match TRBD1. The CDR3 length is 15 residues. V was pared by 2 bases and J by 4 bases, with 4 bases of the junction left unmatched. Germline CDR1 is SGDLS and CDR2 is YYNGEE. CDR3 residues: CASSVQTGVNEKLFF. The CDR3 nucleotides read TGTGCCAGCAGCGTCCAGACAGGGGTTAATGAAAAACTGTTTTTT.

This clone came up a few times. The V and J genes are TRBV5-4 and TRBJ2-2; D is perhaps TRBD1 (5 bases). Germline assignment: CDR1 SGHNT and CDR2 YYREEE (reference sequence). V was shortened by 4 bases and J by 2 bases, with 18 bases between the two germline ends. This CDR3 is built from 17 residues. CDR3 amino acids: CASSAGWGPVNTGELFF. CDR3 nucleotide sequence: TGTGCCAGCAGCGCCGGATGGGGCCCTGTCAACACCGGGGAGCTGTTTTTT.

The chain joins TRBV19 to TRBJ1-1, with D unclear. The CDR3 is made up of 13 amino acids. The V and J ends lost 5 bases and 1 base respectively, with 8 bases between them. Germline CDR1 and CDR2: LNHDA and SQIVND (reference sequence). In DNA form, the CDR3 reads TGTGCCAGTAGTCTATTTCCGAACACTGAAGCTTTCTTT. Translating gives CASSLFPNTEAFF. Drawing the rest from reference TRBV19 and TRBJ1-1, the complete variable domain is DGGITQSPKYLFRKEGQNVTLSCEQNLNHDAMYWYRQDPGQGLRLIYYSQIVNDFQKGDIAEGYSVSREKKESFPLTVTSAQKNPTAFYLCASSLFPNTEAFFGQGTRLTVV.

This chain joins TRBV5-8 and TRBJ2-5; 8 nucleotides line up with TRBD2. The germline gives CDR1 SGHTS, CDR2 YDEGEE. The CDR3 runs 15 residues. Trimming at V came to 4 bases and at J to 5 bases, leaving 10 bases not matched to a gene. As DNA, the CDR3 is TGTGCCAGCAGCAAAGCCTTAGCGGGGAGGGAGACCCAGTACTTC. Its translation is CASSKALAGRETQYF.

This rearrangement joins TRBV6-5 to TRBJ2-7; 12 nucleotides agree with TRBD2. V was pared by 6 bases and J by 4 bases, with 4 bases of the junction left unmatched. Looked up from germline, CDR1 is MNHEY and CDR2 is SVGAGI. The CDR3 has 14 amino acids. For the CDR3, the DNA is TGTGCCAGCAGGCTGACTAGCGGGGGATACGAGCAGTACTTC. Protein product: CASRLTSGGYEQYF.

The rearrangement joins TRBV6-5 to TRBJ2-7; TRBD1 matches at 7 bases. The junction had 5 bases not matched to a gene; V was cut back by 2 bases and J by 4 bases. The CDR3 is 14 residues long. Germline CDR1 reads MNHEY; CDR2 reads SVGAGI. CDR3 sequence (DNA): TGTGCCAGCAGTTACAGTGACAGGGAGTACGAGCAGTACTTC. Its translation is CASSYSDREYEQYF.

V is TRBV28 and J is TRBJ1-5; TRBD1 agrees at 8 bases. V lost 6 bases, J lost 7 bases, and 11 bases stayed unmatched. This CDR3 has 15 amino acids. Germline V gene data show CDR1 as MDHEN and CDR2 as SYDVKM. In DNA, the CDR3 is TGTGCCAGCAGGACAGGACAGGGTCTTTGGCAGCCCCAGCATTTT. The encoded protein is CASRTGQGLWQPQHF.

This chain joins TRBV3-1 (or the pseudogene TRBV3-2) and TRBJ1-4; D is possibly TRBD1 (6 bases). CDR3 length: 15 amino acids. Germline V gene sequence: CDR1 LGHDT, CDR2 YNNKEL (reference sequence). V was cut by 3 bases and J by 3 bases, with 11 bases left in between. CDR3 sequence (DNA): TGTGCCAGCAGCCATGAGGGGGTGGCTAATGAAAAACTGTTTTTT. This translates into CASSHEGVANEKLFF.

The chain links TRBV4-1 to TRBJ2-1, with TRBD2 matching 13 bases. From germline, CDR1 is MGHRA and CDR2 YSYEKL. The CDR3 spans 19 residues. V lost 1 base and J lost 7; bases outside the gene matches: 13. In DNA, the CDR3 is TGCGCCAGCAGCCAAGCGTGGTCCACTAGCGGGGGGGCGTGGAATGAGCAGTTCTTC. It codes for CASSQAWSTSGGAWNEQFF.

This clone was found a few times. V is TRBV14 and J is TRBJ2-2; 8 bases map to TRBD1. CDR1 and CDR2 (germline): SGHDN, FVKESK. The CDR3 contains 15 residues. V lost 3 bases and J lost 5; bases outside the gene matches: 5. The CDR3 nucleotides are TGTGCCAGCAGCCACGGCAGGGGGCGTACCGGGGAGCTGTTTTTT. Translation gives CASSHGRGRTGELFF.

The V and J genes are TRBV20-1 and TRBJ1-2, with D hard to call. V lost 3 bases and J lost 7, with 12 bases in between. This CDR3 is 12 amino acids long. Germline V lookup: CDR1 DFQATT, CDR2 SNEGSKA (reference sequence). The CDR3 DNA sequence: TGCAGTGCTAGTTTTGGGGAGACTGGCTACACCTTC. Protein sequence: CSASFGETGYTF.

Concerning this clone itself: Relative to the germline gene, one junction end is altered; a read error may explain this. The rearrangement uses TRBV3-1 (or the pseudogene TRBV3-2) and TRBJ2-7, with a tentative D call TRBD1 (6 bases). This CDR3 has 12 amino acids. Germline V gene lookup returns CDR1 LGHDT and CDR2 YNNKEL (reference sequence). The CDR3 sequence is CASSHGGLPQDF. The CDR3 nucleotides are TGTGCCAGCAGCCATGGGGGCCTCCCCCAGGACTTC.

This chain uses TRBV11-2 with TRBJ1-3; D is unresolved. V was pared by 2 bases and J by 2 bases, with 16 bases between. Looked up from germline, CDR1 is SGHAT and CDR2 is FQNNGV. The CDR3 has 17 amino acids. Written as DNA, the CDR3 is TGTGCCAGCAGCTTATCCCCCCCGCATACTGCTGGAAACACCATATATTTT. Translated: CASSLSPPHTAGNTIYF.

This clone has just one count. The chain recombines TRBV6-5 with TRBJ2-3, with no clear D. The V and J ends lost 7 bases and 0 bases respectively, with 5 bases between them. Germline V gene sequence: CDR1 MNHEY, CDR2 SVGAGI. The CDR3 is 12 residues long. The chain's CDR3 is CASTGSTDTQYF. As DNA, the CDR3 is TGTGCCAGCACGGGTAGCACAGATACGCAGTATTTT.

V is TRBV5-8 and J is TRBJ2-3; D ambiguous. The germline gives CDR1 SGHTS, CDR2 YDEGEE. This CDR3 has 13 amino acids. The V gene lost 4 bases and the J gene lost 6 bases, with 12 bases spanning the gap. The CDR3 reads CASSKHEADTQYF. DNA of the CDR3: TGTGCCAGCAGCAAACACGAGGCGGATACGCAGTATTTT.